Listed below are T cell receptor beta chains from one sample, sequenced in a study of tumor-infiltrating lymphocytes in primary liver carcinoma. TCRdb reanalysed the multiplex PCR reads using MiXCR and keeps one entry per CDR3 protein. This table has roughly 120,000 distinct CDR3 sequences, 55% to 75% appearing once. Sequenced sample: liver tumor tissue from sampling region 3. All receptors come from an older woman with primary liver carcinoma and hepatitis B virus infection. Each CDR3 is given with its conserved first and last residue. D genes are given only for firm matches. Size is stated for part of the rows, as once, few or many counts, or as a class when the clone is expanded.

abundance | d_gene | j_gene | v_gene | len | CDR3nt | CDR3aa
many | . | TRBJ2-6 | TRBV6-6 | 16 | TGTGCCAGCACCGATGGCCCAGGGGCTGGGGCCAACGTCCTGACTTTC | CASTDGPGAGANVLTF
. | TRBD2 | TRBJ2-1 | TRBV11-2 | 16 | TGTGCCAGCAGCCCGACTAGCGACTACTCATACAATGAGCAGTTCTTC | CASSPTSDYSYNEQFF
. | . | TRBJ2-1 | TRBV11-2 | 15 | TGTGCCAGCAGCTTACTGCCTAGCTCTTACAATGAGCAGTCCTTC | CASSLLPSSYNEQSF
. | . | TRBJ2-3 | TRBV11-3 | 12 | TGTGCCTGCAGCTTAGGTCGTAGGATGCAGTATTTT | CACSLGRRMQYF
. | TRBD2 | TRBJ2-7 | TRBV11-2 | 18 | TGTGCCAGCAATCCCGTTAGGCGGTCGCGGGGGACCAACTACGAGCAGTACTTC | CASNPVRRSRGTNYEQYF
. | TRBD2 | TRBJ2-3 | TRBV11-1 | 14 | TGCACCAGCAGCTTAAGGCTACGTGCGGGAGAGTCTCACTTT | CTSSLRLRAGESHF
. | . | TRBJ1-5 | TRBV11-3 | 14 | TGTGCTAGCAGCCTAAGGACAACCACAGATACGCAGCATTTT | CASSLRTTTDTQHF
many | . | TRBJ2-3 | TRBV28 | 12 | TGTGCCAGCACATCGAACACAGATACGCAGTATTTT | CASTSNTDTQYF
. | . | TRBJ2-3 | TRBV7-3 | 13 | TGTGCCAGCAGCTTAACGATGACAGATACGCAGTATTTT | CASSLTMTDTQYF
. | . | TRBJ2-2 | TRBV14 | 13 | TGTGCCAGAACCCCTAGTCGCACCGGGGAGCTGTTTTTT | CARTPSRTGELFF
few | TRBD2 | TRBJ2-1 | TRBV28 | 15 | TGTGCCAGCAGTTTCCTAGCGGGAGAAACCAATGAGCAGTTCTTC | CASSFLAGETNEQFF
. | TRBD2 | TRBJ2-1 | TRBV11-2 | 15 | TGTCCCAGCAGCTTAACGCAGCGGGACTATAATGAGCAGTTCTTC | CPSSLTQRDYNEQFF
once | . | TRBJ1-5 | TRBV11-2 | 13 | TGTGCCAGCAGCTTAACGAACAATCAGTTCCAGCATTTT | CASSLTNNQFQHF
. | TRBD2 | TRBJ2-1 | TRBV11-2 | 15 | TGTGCCAGCAGCCCTGGACTAGCGGGCGACAATGAGCAGTTCTTC | CASSPGLAGDNEQFF
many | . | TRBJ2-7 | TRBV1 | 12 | TGCACCAGGAAAAGGACCCCCTACGAGCAGTACTTC | CTRKRTPYEQYF
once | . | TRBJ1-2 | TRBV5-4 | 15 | TGTGCCGGCAGCCCCGGCCTACAGGGACGCTATGGCTACGCCTTC | CAGSPGLQGRYGYAF
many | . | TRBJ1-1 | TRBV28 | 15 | TGTGCCAGCAGTTTATTGGCCAGTTCGGGTACTGAAGCTTTCTTT | CASSLLASSGTEAFF
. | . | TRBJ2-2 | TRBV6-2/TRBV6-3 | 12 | TGTGTCAGCAGCGATCCGGCCGGGGAGCTGTTTTTT | CVSSDPAGELFF
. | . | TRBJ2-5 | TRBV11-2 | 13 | TGTGCCAGCGGCCTTCCCGGGGTGAAGACCCAGTACTTC | CASGLPGVKTQYF
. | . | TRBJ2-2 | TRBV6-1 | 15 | TGTGCCAGTAGGCCTGACAAGGTCGACACCGGGGAGCTGTTTTTT | CASRPDKVDTGELFF
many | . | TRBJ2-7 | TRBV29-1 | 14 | TGCAGCGTTGAAGCGGGCCAGGGCTACTACGAGCAGTACTTC | CSVEAGQGYYEQYF
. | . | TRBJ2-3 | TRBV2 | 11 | TGTGACAGCAGCTCAATGGATACGCAGTATTTT | CDSSSMDTQYF
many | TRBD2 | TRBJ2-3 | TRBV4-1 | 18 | TGCGCCAGCAGCCAAGAGCCGGTCCGGGGCGGGAGGAGGGATACGCAGTATTTT | CASSQEPVRGGRRDTQYF
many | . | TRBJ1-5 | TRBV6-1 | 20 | TGTGCCATCACGCCCCTCGTATCCTCAGGGGCCGCATCACGCAATCAGCCCCAGCATTTT | CAITPLVSSGAASRNQPQHF
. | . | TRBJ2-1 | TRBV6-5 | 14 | TGTGCTAGCACCCCCCCGACGGTAGGACTCGAGCAGTTCTTC | CASTPPTVGLEQFF
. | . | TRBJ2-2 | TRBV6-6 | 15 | TGTGCCAGTCTCAGGTCCAGCGGGTTAACCGGGGAGCTGTTTTTT | CASLRSSGLTGELFF
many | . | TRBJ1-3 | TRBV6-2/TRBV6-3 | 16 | TGTGCCAGCAGCCGCCAGGATGTGCGCTCTGGAAACACCATATATTTT | CASSRQDVRSGNTIYF
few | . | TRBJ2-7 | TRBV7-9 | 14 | TGTGCCAGCAGCCCAGCCGGGGGATCCTACGAGCAGTACTTC | CASSPAGGSYEQYF
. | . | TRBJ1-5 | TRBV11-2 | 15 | TGTGCCAACAGCCCTAATAACAGTCCTGGTCAGGCCCAGCATTTT | CANSPNNSPGQAQHF
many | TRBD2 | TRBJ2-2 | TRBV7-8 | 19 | TGTGCCAGCAGCCTAAAAGGACTAGCTCTTACGGTGGACACCGGGGAGCTGTTTTTT | CASSLKGLALTVDTGELFF
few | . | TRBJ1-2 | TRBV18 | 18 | TGTGCCAGCTCACCATCGGGAGTGGGCCCCCTATCTGACTATGGCTACACCTTC | CASSPSGVGPLSDYGYTF